Judged by abundance, the clone carrying this TCR beta chain is medium-sized (0.01 to 0.1%). What it recognizes is unknown. Vbeta (60) and Jbeta (13) primers were used in the PCR. The protocol was immunoSEQ multiplex PCR, while the TCRdb copy is restricted to in-frame clones and leaves out a portion. The sample yields approximately 150,000 clones, about three quarters seen once. This sample was taken from a study of cytomegalovirus exposure and HLA in healthy donors. The V and J ends lost 5 bases and 4 bases, in that order; junction bases with no gene match: 1. This CDR3 comprises 12 residues. Germline V gene sequence: CDR1 SNHLY, CDR2 FYNNEI. Study observations and caveats: Researchers catalogued about 150 TCR beta chains as cytomegalovirus-associated. Most CMV-associated TCR beta chains appeared HLA-restricted in a later analysis.

J is TRBJ1-1 and V is TRBV2, with 7 nucleotides matching TRBD1. The source material was PBMCs. This receptor was obtained from a man in his thirties or forties in good health and CMV-seropositive. The CDR3 DNA reads as TGTGCCAGCAGTAGACAGGGCACTGAAGCTTTCTTT. The encoded protein is CASSRQGTEAFF.